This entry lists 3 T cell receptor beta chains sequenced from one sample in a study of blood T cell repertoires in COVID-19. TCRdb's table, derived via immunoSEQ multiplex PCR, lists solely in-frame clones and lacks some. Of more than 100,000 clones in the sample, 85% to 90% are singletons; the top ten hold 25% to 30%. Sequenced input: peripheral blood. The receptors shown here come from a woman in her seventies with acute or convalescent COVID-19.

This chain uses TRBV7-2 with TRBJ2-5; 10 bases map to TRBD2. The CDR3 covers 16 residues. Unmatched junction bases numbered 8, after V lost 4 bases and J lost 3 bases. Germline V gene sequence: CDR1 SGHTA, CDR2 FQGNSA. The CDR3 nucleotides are TGTGCCAGCAGCTCGCTCCCACTAGCGGGGAAAGAGACCCAGTACTTC. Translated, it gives CASSSLPLAGKETQYF.

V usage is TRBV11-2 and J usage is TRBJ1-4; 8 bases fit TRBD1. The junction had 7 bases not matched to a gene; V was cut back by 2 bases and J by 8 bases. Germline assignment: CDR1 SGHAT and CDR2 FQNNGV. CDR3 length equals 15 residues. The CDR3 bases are TGTGCCAGCAGCTTAAACAGGGGGATTCGAGAAAAACTGTTTTTT. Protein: CASSLNRGIREKLFF. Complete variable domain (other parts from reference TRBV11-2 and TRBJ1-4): EAGVAQSPRYKIIEKRQSVAFWCNPISGHATLYWYQQILGQGPKLLIQFQNNGVVDDSQLPKDRFSAERLKGVDSTLKIQPAKLEDSAVYLCASSLNRGIREKLFFGSGTQLSVL.

The CDR3 protein is CASSPRSGDGTGELFF. CDR3 sequence (DNA): TGTGCCAGCTCCCCTAGGTCAGGGGACGGCACCGGGGAGCTGTTTTTT. The genes are TRBV18 and TRBJ2-2; tentatively, D is TRBD1 (6 bases). The CDR3 runs 16 residues. V lost 6 bases and J lost 4, with 18 bases in between. CDR1 is KGHSH, CDR2 LQKENI, per germline.